This record covers a single TCR beta chain. Its antigen is not known. The data originate from a study of blood T cells in healthy people across ages. Findings and limits, study-wide: PBMCs were not sorted, which prevented a conclusive comparison of naive versus antigen-experienced cells. TCR beta diversity per million T cells fell roughly linearly with age.

The CDR3 spans 15 residues. V was clipped by 7 bases and J by 1 base; unmatched bases: 5. Per the germline V gene, CDR1 is LNHDA and CDR2 is SQIVND (reference sequence). The donors, aged about 6 to 100, were healthy Caucasians from Russia. A second PCR of 7 to 11 cycles used a sample-barcoded 5' primer and a J-beta primer mix. Each of the cDNA molecules was tagged by a template-switch adaptor with 12 random nucleotides. TCRdb recomputed calls from the 5' RACE reads with MiXCR, one row per CDR3 protein. Among 1.5 million to 2 million distinct CDR3 sequences listed, around 48% were seen once. The chain couples TRBV19 to TRBJ2-4; 9 bases match TRBD1. This TCR was sampled from a woman aged 40 to 50 in good health. Sequences were obtained from blood. The CDR3 region is CASIGTGMAKNIQYF. The CDR3 coding sequence is TGTGCCAGTATTGGGACAGGGATGGCCAAAAACATTCAGTACTTC.